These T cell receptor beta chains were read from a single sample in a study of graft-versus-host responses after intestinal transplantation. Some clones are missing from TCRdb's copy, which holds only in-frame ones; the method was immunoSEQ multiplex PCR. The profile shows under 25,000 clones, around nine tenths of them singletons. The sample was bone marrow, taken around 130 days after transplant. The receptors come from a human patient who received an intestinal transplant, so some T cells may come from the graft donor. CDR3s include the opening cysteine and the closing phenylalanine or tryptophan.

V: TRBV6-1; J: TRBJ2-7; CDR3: CASSEGMGRGYEQYF
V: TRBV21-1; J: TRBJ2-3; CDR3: CASSKDGGRLAGGYTDTQYF
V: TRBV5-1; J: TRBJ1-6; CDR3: CASSSGGDNSPLHF
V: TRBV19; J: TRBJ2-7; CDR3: CASSIGPTACEQYF
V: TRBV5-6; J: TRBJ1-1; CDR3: CASSRLQGFDTEAFF
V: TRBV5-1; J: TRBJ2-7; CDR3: CASSLLAGGPYEQYF
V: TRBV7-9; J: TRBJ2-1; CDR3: CASSGTGTSGPKQFF
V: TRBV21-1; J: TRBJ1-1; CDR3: CASTPPGTENTEAFF
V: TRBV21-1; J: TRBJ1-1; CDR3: CASSLQGTRVYAFF
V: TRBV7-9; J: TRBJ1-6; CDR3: CASSLVGGLNSPLHF
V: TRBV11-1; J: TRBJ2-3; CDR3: CASSLASTDTQYF
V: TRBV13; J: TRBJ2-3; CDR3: CASSPRGTSGRDTQYF
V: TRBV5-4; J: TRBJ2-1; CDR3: CASSGGSSGYNEQFF
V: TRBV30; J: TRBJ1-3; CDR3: CAWSVGLTGSSGNTIYF
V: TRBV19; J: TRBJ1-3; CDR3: CASTMRGRGNTIYF
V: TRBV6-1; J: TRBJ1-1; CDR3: CASSAEYRGAFF
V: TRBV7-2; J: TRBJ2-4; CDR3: CASSFGGWNIQYF
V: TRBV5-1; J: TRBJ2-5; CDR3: CASSLTPFGQETQYF
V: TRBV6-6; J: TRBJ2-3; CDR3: CASTLWGALLDTQYF
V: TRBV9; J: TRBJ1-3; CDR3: CASSRGETGNTIYF
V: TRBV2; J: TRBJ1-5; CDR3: CASSEAQLQPQHF
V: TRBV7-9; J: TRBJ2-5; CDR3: CASSYTEETQYF
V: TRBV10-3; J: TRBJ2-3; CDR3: CAIMGLLTDTQYF
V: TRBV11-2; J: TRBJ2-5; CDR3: CASSLDIAGFLETQYF
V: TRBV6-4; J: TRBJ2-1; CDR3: CASSELAGSYNEQFF
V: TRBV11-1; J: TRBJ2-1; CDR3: CASSLTGLAGSYEQFF
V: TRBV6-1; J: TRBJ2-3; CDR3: CASKPGQGAGDTQYF
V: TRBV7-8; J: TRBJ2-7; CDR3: CASRSISREQYF
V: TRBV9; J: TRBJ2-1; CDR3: CASSVAGGLWNEQFF
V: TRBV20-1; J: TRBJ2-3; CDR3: CSASAGDTQYF
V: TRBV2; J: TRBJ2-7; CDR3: CASSVAYEQYF
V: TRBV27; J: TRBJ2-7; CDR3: CASRTSGYEQYF
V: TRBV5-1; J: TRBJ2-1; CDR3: CASSLAVMREVHDNEQFF
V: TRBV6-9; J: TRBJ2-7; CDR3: CASSYSSGSSYEQYF
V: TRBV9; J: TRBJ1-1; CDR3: CASSVDLKPGQGDTEAFF
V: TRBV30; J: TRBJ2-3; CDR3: CAWSVGGTSTDTQYF
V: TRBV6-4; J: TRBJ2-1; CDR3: CASSDRGGYNEQFF
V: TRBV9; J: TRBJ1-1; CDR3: CASSPYPGQENNGFF
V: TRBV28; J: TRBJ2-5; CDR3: CASSRQGATQETQYF
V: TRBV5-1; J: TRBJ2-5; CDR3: CASSLGTGGETQYF
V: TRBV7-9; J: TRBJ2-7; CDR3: CASSPSGRAGYEQYF
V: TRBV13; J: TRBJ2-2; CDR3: CASSPSRTTGELFF
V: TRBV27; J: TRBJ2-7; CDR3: CASSLSSSSPSYEQYF
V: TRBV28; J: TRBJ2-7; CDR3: CASSLVSSYEQYF
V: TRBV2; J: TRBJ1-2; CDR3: CASNGGYGYTF
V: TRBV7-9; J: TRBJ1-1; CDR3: CASSLGDGGSEAFF
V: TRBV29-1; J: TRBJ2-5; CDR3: CSVSLQGAETQYF
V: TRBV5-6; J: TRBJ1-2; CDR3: CASSGGTVYGYTF
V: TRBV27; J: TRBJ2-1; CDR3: CASSLTNEQFF
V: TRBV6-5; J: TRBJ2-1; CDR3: CASRLTSSLYNEQFF
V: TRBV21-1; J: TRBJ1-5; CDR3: CASSKGNQPQHF
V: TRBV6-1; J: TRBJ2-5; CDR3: CASSLGQGAETQYF
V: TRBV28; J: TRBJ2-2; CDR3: CASSLRLSNTGELFF